The sequence of this T cell receptor beta chain was determined in a study of shared clonotypes between healthy human individuals. As for this clone: The sample carries other DNA sequences with the same CDR3.

Sequenced by immunoSEQ multiplex PCR; TCRdb stores in-frame clones only, minus some. The sample consists of 2 million to 2.5 million clones, 90% to 95% of them appearing once. This receptor was taken from a man aged 18 to 29 in good health. Some clones in this sample may be carry-over from other donors' samples. The sample consisted of naive CD4+ T cells from PBMCs. Subset described: CD45RA+ positively selected.

The CDR3 protein is CASSRQGAETQYF. DNA of the CDR3: TGTGCCAGCAGCCGACAGGGAGCAGAGACCCAGTACTTC. The chain recombines TRBV7-9 with TRBJ2-5; 7 bases agree with TRBD1. The CDR3 covers 13 residues. J was trimmed by 4 bases and V by 5 bases; bases with no gene match: 4. Germline lookup yields CDR1 SEHNR and CDR2 FQNEAQ (reference sequence).